Following are 6 T cell receptor beta chains from one sample sequenced in a study of Ad26.COV2.S vaccination and SARS-CoV-2 variants. Sequencing used immunoSEQ multiplex PCR; TCRdb keeps in-frame clones, though not all of them. The table shows hundreds of thousands of clones, with approximately 92% occurring only once. Described treatment: roughly 18 received Ad26.COV2.S at low or high dose, single or two shots; roughly five received placebo; per-sample allocation not given. The study sampled participants on day 63 after the first vaccine or placebo injection. Sequenced here: peripheral blood, sampled in a trial of Ad26.COV2.S vaccine versus placebo. The receptors derive from a person between 18 and 65 years old who received the Ad26.COV2.S COVID-19 vaccine or a placebo.

This chain links TRBV27 with TRBJ2-1; 7 nucleotides align to TRBD2. V lost 4 bases, J lost 4 bases, and 7 bases stayed unmatched. Germline V gene sequence: CDR1 MNHEY, CDR2 SMNVEV (reference sequence). CDR3 size: 15 residues. The CDR3 DNA sequence: TGTGCCAGCAGTTCGGTGACTAGCCTGTACAATGAGCAGTTCTTC. Translated, it gives CASSSVTSLYNEQFF.

This clone turned up a few times. V is TRBV18 and J is TRBJ1-5; the D is unclear. The V gene's germline CDR1 is KGHSH and CDR2 LQKENI. CDR3 length: 13 residues. The germline V and J ends were trimmed by 5 bases and 1 base, with 6 bases remaining between them. Here the CDR3 reads CASSADSNQPQHF. CDR3 nucleotides: TGTGCCAGCTCAGCGGACAGCAATCAGCCCCAGCATTTT. The variable domain in full, completed from reference TRBV18 and TRBJ1-5, reads NAGVMQNPRHLVRRRGQEARLRCSPMKGHSHVYWYRQLPEEGLKFMVYLQKENIIDESGMPKERFSAEFPKEGPSILRIQQVVRGDSAAYFCASSADSNQPQHFGDGTRLSIL.

J is TRBJ1-5 and V is TRBV28; a possible D gene is TRBD1 (6 bases). CDR3 length: 18 amino acids. Germline V lookup: CDR1 MDHEN, CDR2 SYDVKM. V lost 7 bases, J lost 0 bases, and 22 bases lay in between. DNA for the CDR3: TGTGCCAGCATTCATTTCGGGCAGGGGAGCGATAGCAATCAGCCCCAGCATTTT. This encodes CASIHFGQGSDSNQPQHF.

The CDR3, as DNA: TGTGCCAGCAGCCAATTTGTGGAGGGACCCACTGAAGCTTTCTTT. Translating it yields CASSQFVEGPTEAFF. The V gene is TRBV16, the J gene TRBJ1-1; perhaps TRBD1 as D (5 bases). V gave up 1 base and J gave up 4 bases, with 13 bases separating them. This CDR3 has 15 amino acids. Germline V gives CDR1 KGHSY, CDR2 FQNENV.

This chain uses TRBV24-1 with TRBJ2-5; 8 bases map to TRBD2. V lost 4 bases, J lost 4 bases, and 4 bases stayed unmatched. CDR3 length equals 14 residues. The germline V gene encodes CDR1 KGHDR and CDR2 SFDVKD. The CDR3 loop reads CATSDPTSGETQYF. CDR3 nucleotide sequence: TGTGCCACCAGTGACCCAACTAGCGGAGAGACCCAGTACTTC.

The V gene is TRBV6-5, the J gene TRBJ1-2; tentatively, D is TRBD1 (6 bases). CDR1 and CDR2 (germline): MNHEY, SVGAGI. This CDR3 has 16 residues. Trimming shortened V by 0 bases and J by 7 bases, and 18 bases separated the two germline ends. CDR3 in DNA: TGTGCCAGCAGTTACTCGGGCGCGGGGGCGCGGGGTGGCTACACCTTC. It codes for CASSYSGAGARGGYTF.